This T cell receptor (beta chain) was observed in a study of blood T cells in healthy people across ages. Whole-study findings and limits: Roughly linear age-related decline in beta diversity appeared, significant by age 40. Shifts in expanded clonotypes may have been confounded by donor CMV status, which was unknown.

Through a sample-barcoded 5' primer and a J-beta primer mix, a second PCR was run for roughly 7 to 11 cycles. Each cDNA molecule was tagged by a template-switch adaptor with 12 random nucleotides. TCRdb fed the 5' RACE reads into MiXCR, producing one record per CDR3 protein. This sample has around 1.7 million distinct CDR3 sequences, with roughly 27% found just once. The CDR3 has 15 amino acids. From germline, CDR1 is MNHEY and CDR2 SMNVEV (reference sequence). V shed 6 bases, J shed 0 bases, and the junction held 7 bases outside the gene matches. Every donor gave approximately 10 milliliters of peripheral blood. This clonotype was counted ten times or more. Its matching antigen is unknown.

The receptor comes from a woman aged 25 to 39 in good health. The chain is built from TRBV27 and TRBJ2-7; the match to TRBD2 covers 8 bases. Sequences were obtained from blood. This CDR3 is CASSPGGAISYEQYF. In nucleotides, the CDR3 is TGTGCCAGCAGCCCGGGGGGGGCGATCTCCTACGAGCAGTACTTC.